The rows below give T cell receptor beta chains drawn from one sample of a study of T-cell memory formation after mild COVID-19. TCRdb redid the calling of the 5' RACE reads with MiXCR, one entry per CDR3 protein. Of hundreds of thousands of distinct CDR3 sequences in the sample, roughly 25% were seen once. The sample comprised PBMCs or a T cell subset sorted from them (not recorded which). These receptors were collected from an adult woman who had mild COVID-19 (a few samples of this study predate the infection). Cell type and time point are not known. The CDR3 runs from the conserved cysteine through the conserved F or W. A D gene is named only where the DNA matches it firmly. Where a row states a size, it is once, few, many or the class of an expanded clone; other rows omit it.

CDR3: CASSQGSSGRMSNQYF
DNA: TGTGCCAGCAGCCAAGGATCGAGCGGACGTATGAGCAACCAGTACTTC
size: -
D: -
J: TRBJ2-5
V: TRBV3-1

CDR3: CASNQGFGPNQPQHF
DNA: TGTGCCAGCAACCAGGGGTTCGGGCCGAATCAGCCCCAGCATTTT
size: once
D: -
J: TRBJ1-5
V: TRBV6-5

CDR3: CASSPQTGGARGGELFF
DNA: TGTGCCAGCAGTCCGCAGACAGGGGGAGCTCGGGGCGGGGAGCTGTTTTTT
size: -
D: TRBD1
J: TRBJ2-2
V: TRBV12-3/TRBV12-4

CDR3: CATSDSDLAGAAYNEQFF
DNA: TGTGCCACCAGTGACTCGGACCTAGCGGGAGCAGCATACAATGAGCAGTTCTTC
size: few
D: TRBD2
J: TRBJ2-1
V: TRBV24-1

CDR3: CAWSGTGRNQPQHF
DNA: TGTGCCTGGAGTGGAACAGGCCGAAATCAGCCCCAGCATTTT
size: few
D: -
J: TRBJ1-5
V: TRBV30

CDR3: CASSSDPGEQYF
DNA: TGTGCCAGCAGCTCGGACCCCGGGGAGCAGTACTTC
size: -
D: -
J: TRBJ2-7
V: TRBV7-8

CDR3: CATSPDAGELFF
DNA: TGTGCCACCAGCCCCGATGCCGGGGAGCTGTTTTTT
size: -
D: -
J: TRBJ2-2
V: TRBV24-1

CDR3: CATSSSRVLAEQYF
DNA: TGTGCCACCAGCAGCAGCAGGGTTTTGGCCGAGCAGTACTTC
size: -
D: -
J: TRBJ2-7
V: TRBV15

CDR3: CASSYSGLAGGGNEQFF
DNA: TGTGCCAGCAGTTACTCTGGACTAGCGGGAGGGGGCAATGAGCAGTTCTTC
size: few
D: TRBD2
J: TRBJ2-1
V: TRBV6-5

CDR3: CASSLGGAVRSSPLHF
DNA: TGTGCCAGCAGCCTTGGGGGGGCAGTTAGAAGTTCACCCCTCCACTTT
size: once
D: -
J: TRBJ1-6
V: TRBV12-3/TRBV12-4

CDR3: CATTREAGELFF
DNA: TGTGCCACCACTCGGGAGGCCGGGGAGCTGTTTTTT
size: -
D: TRBD2
J: TRBJ2-2
V: TRBV28

CDR3: CASSIGLTDTQYF
DNA: TGTGCCAGTAGTATCGGCCTCACAGATACGCAGTATTTT
size: -
D: -
J: TRBJ2-3
V: TRBV19

CDR3: CASSLDGQNYGYTF
DNA: TGCGCCAGCAGCTTGGATGGACAGAACTATGGCTACACCTTC
size: once
D: -
J: TRBJ1-2
V: TRBV5-1

CDR3: CASSLYSGVGDTQYF
DNA: TGTGCCAGCAGCTTATATTCAGGGGTAGGAGATACGCAGTATTTT
size: -
D: -
J: TRBJ2-3
V: TRBV7-9

CDR3: CATSRDTVTYEQYF
DNA: TGTGCCACCAGCAGGGACACCGTCACCTACGAGCAGTACTTC
size: few
D: -
J: TRBJ2-7
V: TRBV15

CDR3: CASSIGGFQETQYF
DNA: TGCGCCAGCAGCATCGGAGGGTTTCAAGAGACCCAGTACTTC
size: few
D: -
J: TRBJ2-5
V: TRBV5-1

CDR3: CASSQDPNHSSGRVETQYF
DNA: TGTGCCAGCAGCCAAGACCCCAACCATTCTAGCGGGAGGGTAGAGACCCAGTACTTC
size: -
D: TRBD2
J: TRBJ2-5
V: TRBV4-2

CDR3: CASSDEETQYF
DNA: TGCGCCAGCAGCGATGAAGAGACCCAGTACTTC
size: -
D: -
J: TRBJ2-5
V: TRBV5-1

CDR3: CASSTAGELFF
DNA: TGTGCCAGCAGCACAGCCGGGGAGCTGTTTTTT
size: few
D: -
J: TRBJ2-2
V: TRBV7-9

CDR3: CASSTTGQLAGGETQYF
DNA: TGTGCCAGCAGCACGACGGGACAGCTAGCGGGAGGGGAGACCCAGTACTTC
size: once
D: TRBD2
J: TRBJ2-5
V: TRBV5-4

CDR3: CASSLGLAGGNEQFF
DNA: TGTGCCAGCAGCTTAGGACTAGCGGGGGGCAATGAGCAGTTCTTC
size: many
D: TRBD2
J: TRBJ2-1
V: TRBV7-2

CDR3: CASSARDRGLNEQFF
DNA: TGTGCCAGCTCAGCCCGGGACAGGGGGTTAAATGAGCAGTTCTTC
size: -
D: TRBD1
J: TRBJ2-1
V: TRBV18

CDR3: CATSRSLAKNIQYF
DNA: TGTGCCACCAGCAGATCGTTAGCCAAAAACATTCAGTACTTC
size: few
D: -
J: TRBJ2-4
V: TRBV15

CDR3: CASSPWDRGAANYGYTF
DNA: TGTGCCAGCAGCCCTTGGGACAGGGGCGCAGCTAACTATGGCTACACCTTC
size: -
D: TRBD1
J: TRBJ1-2
V: TRBV7-9

CDR3: CASSRAGGRQRSYEQYF
DNA: TGTGCCAGCAGCCGCGCGGGGGGGAGACAAAGGAGTTACGAGCAGTACTTC
size: few
D: TRBD2
J: TRBJ2-7
V: TRBV5-5

CDR3: CASRQRLTDTQYF
DNA: TGTGCCAGCCGACAAAGACTCACAGATACGCAGTATTTT
size: -
D: -
J: TRBJ2-3
V: TRBV6-1

CDR3: CASSPGTTNTGELFF
DNA: TGTGCCAGCTCCCCCGGGACAACGAACACCGGGGAGCTGTTTTTT
size: many
D: -
J: TRBJ2-2
V: TRBV18

CDR3: CASSPSRDRANQPQHF
DNA: TGTGCCAGCTCACCTTCCAGGGACAGGGCTAATCAGCCCCAGCATTTT
size: few
D: TRBD1
J: TRBJ1-5
V: TRBV18

CDR3: CASSPSGAVENTEAFF
DNA: TGTGCCAGCTCACCAAGTGGAGCTGTAGAGAACACTGAAGCTTTCTTT
size: few
D: -
J: TRBJ1-1
V: TRBV18

CDR3: CAWSPWGSRNIQYF
DNA: TGTGCCTGGAGCCCTTGGGGGTCAAGGAACATTCAGTACTTC
size: -
D: -
J: TRBJ2-4
V: TRBV30

CDR3: CASRPGTNTYEQYF
DNA: TGTGCCAGTAGGCCCGGGACTAACACCTACGAGCAGTACTTC
size: -
D: TRBD2
J: TRBJ2-7
V: TRBV19

CDR3: CASSQDGLAGAYNEQFF
DNA: TGCGCCAGCAGCCAAGATGGGCTAGCGGGGGCTTACAATGAGCAGTTCTTC
size: -
D: TRBD2
J: TRBJ2-1
V: TRBV4-1

CDR3: CASAGAYEQYF
DNA: TGTGCCAGCGCAGGGGCCTACGAGCAGTACTTC
size: -
D: -
J: TRBJ2-7
V: TRBV3-1

CDR3: CSARLERGYHEQFF
DNA: TGCAGTGCTAGACTCGAGCGGGGTTACCATGAGCAGTTCTTC
size: -
D: TRBD2
J: TRBJ2-1
V: TRBV20-1

CDR3: CASSEEGSYTEAFF
DNA: TGCGCCAGCTCAGAGGAGGGTTCATACACTGAAGCTTTCTTT
size: few
D: -
J: TRBJ1-1
V: TRBV5-1

CDR3: CASSLSGGRADTQYF
DNA: TGTGCCAGCAGCTTAAGCGGCGGTCGTGCAGATACGCAGTATTTT
size: -
D: -
J: TRBJ2-3
V: TRBV7-9

CDR3: CASSLTGERQETQYF
DNA: TGTGCCAGCTCCTTGACAGGGGAGCGGCAAGAGACCCAGTACTTC
size: few
D: TRBD1
J: TRBJ2-5
V: TRBV18

CDR3: CASSNKIQGARSPLHF
DNA: TGTGCCAGCAGTAACAAAATACAGGGGGCTAGATCACCCCTCCACTTT
size: once
D: TRBD1
J: TRBJ1-6
V: TRBV6-6

CDR3: CASRTTLNTEAFF
DNA: TGTGCCAGCAGGACAACACTGAACACTGAAGCTTTCTTT
size: -
D: -
J: TRBJ1-1
V: TRBV6-5

CDR3: CASSPPMMSGSYEQYF
DNA: TGTGCCAGCTCACCACCCATGATGAGCGGGAGCTACGAGCAGTACTTC
size: -
D: TRBD2
J: TRBJ2-7
V: TRBV18

CDR3: CASSSPPGGTDTQYF
DNA: TGTGCCAGCAGTTCCCCGCCAGGGGGCACAGATACGCAGTATTTT
size: -
D: -
J: TRBJ2-3
V: TRBV12-3/TRBV12-4

CDR3: CSVGIVVQGGTGELFF
DNA: TGCAGCGTTGGTATCGTCGTACAGGGTGGTACCGGGGAGCTGTTTTTT
size: -
D: -
J: TRBJ2-2
V: TRBV29-1

CDR3: CASSASGASGNTIYF
DNA: TGTGCCAGCAGCGCGTCAGGGGCCTCTGGAAACACCATATATTTT
size: -
D: -
J: TRBJ1-3
V: TRBV9

CDR3: CASIRTGVTNTQYF
DNA: TGTGCCAGCATCAGGACAGGGGTCACGAATACGCAGTATTTT
size: few
D: TRBD1
J: TRBJ2-3
V: TRBV2

CDR3: CSVAKGGQGGTQYF
DNA: TGCAGCGTCGCCAAGGGCGGCCAAGGCGGGACCCAGTACTTC
size: few
D: -
J: TRBJ2-5
V: TRBV29-1

CDR3: CASSLRGRLTNYGYTF
DNA: TGTGCCAGCAGTTTAAGGGGACGGCTCACTAACTATGGCTACACCTTC
size: many
D: -
J: TRBJ1-2
V: TRBV12-3/TRBV12-4

CDR3: CASRTPGYSGNTIYF
DNA: TGTGCCAGCAGGACACCGGGTTACTCTGGAAACACCATATATTTT
size: few
D: -
J: TRBJ1-3
V: TRBV28

CDR3: CASSQVKGLDGTKNIQYF
DNA: TGCGCCAGCAGCCAAGTGAAAGGGCTCGATGGGACCAAAAACATTCAGTACTTC
size: few
D: -
J: TRBJ2-4
V: TRBV4-1

CDR3: CSARDLSRGQPQHF
DNA: TGCAGTGCTAGAGATCTCAGTCGGGGACAGCCCCAGCATTTT
size: -
D: -
J: TRBJ1-5
V: TRBV20-1

CDR3: CASSHERGPSYEQYF
DNA: TGCGCCAGCAGCCACGAGCGGGGCCCCTCCTACGAGCAGTACTTC
size: many
D: TRBD2
J: TRBJ2-7
V: TRBV4-3

CDR3: CSARLGTEQFF
DNA: TGCAGTGCTAGGCTCGGAACTGAGCAGTTCTTC
size: -
D: -
J: TRBJ2-1
V: TRBV20-1